These T cell receptor beta chains were read from a single sample in a study of PD-1 blockade in classical Hodgkin lymphoma. Data came from immunoSEQ multiplex PCR; TCRdb stores just in-frame clones and leaves some out. The sample contains approximately 61,000 clones, approximately 92% of which appear only once. The sample was peripheral blood mononuclear cells (PBMCs), taken at baseline. All receptors come from a human donor with classical Hodgkin lymphoma. CDR3s include the opening cysteine and the closing phenylalanine or tryptophan. D genes are given only for firm matches. The listing skips clone size in some rows; elsewhere it reads once, few, many or a size class.

j_call,clone_size,d_call,v_call,cdr3_nt,cdr3_aa
TRBJ1-2,NA,NA,TRBV18,TGTGCCAGCTCACCACAGGGCGAGGGCTACACCTTC,CASSPQGEGYTF
TRBJ1-6,once,NA,TRBV5-4,TGTGCCAGCAGCGCCGGGACACGGAATAATTCACCCCTCCACTTT,CASSAGTRNNSPLHF
TRBJ1-2,few,TRBD1,TRBV7-9,TGTGCCAGCAGTCAAAACAGGGGCCTTAACTATGGCTACACCTTC,CASSQNRGLNYGYTF
TRBJ2-5,NA,NA,TRBV11-1,TGTGCCAGCGGAGGGGAGACCCAGTACTTC,CASGGETQYF
TRBJ1-1,once,TRBD1,TRBV19,TGTGCCAGTAGTTCGCAACAGGGGGCGAACACTGAAGCTTTCTTT,CASSSQQGANTEAFF
TRBJ1-4,NA,NA,TRBV5-4,TGTGCCAGCAGCCGACAGTCAACTAATGAAAAACTGTTTTTT,CASSRQSTNEKLFF
TRBJ2-3,NA,NA,TRBV5-1,TGCGCCAGCAGCTTCCGGCCAGGCCTCACAGATACGCAGTATTTT,CASSFRPGLTDTQYF
TRBJ1-5,NA,NA,TRBV4-1,TGCGCCAGCAGCTTAGACAAGAATCAGCCCCAGCATTTT,CASSLDKNQPQHF
TRBJ2-7,NA,NA,TRBV18,TGTGCCAGCTCACGAGACCGGGACGGCATCCCCTACGAGCAGTACTTC,CASSRDRDGIPYEQYF
TRBJ1-3,NA,NA,TRBV5-4,TGTGCCAGCAGCTTGATGGGGAACACCATATATTTT,CASSLMGNTIYF
TRBJ1-5,few,TRBD1,TRBV6-5,TGTGCCAGCAGTCGTGACAGGGGCAATCAGCCCCAGCATTTT,CASSRDRGNQPQHF
TRBJ2-2,NA,NA,TRBV5-1,TGCGCCAGCAGCCAACAGCGTAACCCCGGGGAGCTGTTTTTT,CASSQQRNPGELFF
TRBJ1-2,NA,TRBD1,TRBV25-1,TGTGCCAGCAGTTACACTCCAGGGGGCTTCTATGGCTACACCTTC,CASSYTPGGFYGYTF
TRBJ1-2,NA,TRBD1,TRBV18,TGTGCCAGCTCACTCGGGACAGCTTGGGGCTACACCTTC,CASSLGTAWGYTF
TRBJ2-7,once,NA,TRBV13,TGTGCCAGCAGCTTATTCAGTAGCGTAGAGCAGTACTTC,CASSLFSSVEQYF
TRBJ2-7,NA,TRBD1,TRBV29-1,TGCAGCGTTGTGACAGGGGTCCGCGAGCAGTACTTC,CSVVTGVREQYF
TRBJ2-7,NA,NA,TRBV6-6,TGTGCCAGCGGGAGACTGAGCGTCTACGAGCAGTACTTC,CASGRLSVYEQYF
TRBJ2-5,NA,NA,TRBV4-1,TGCGCCAGCAGCCACTACGTGGGGGGCCTCATTGGGACCCAGTACTTC,CASSHYVGGLIGTQYF
TRBJ2-5,NA,NA,TRBV5-3,TGTGCCAGCAGCACCGGGACCTACGAAGAGACCCAGTACTTC,CASSTGTYEETQYF
TRBJ1-2,NA,NA,TRBV5-4,TGTGCCAGCAGCTTCCCTCGGACAGCTAACTATGGCTACACCTTC,CASSFPRTANYGYTF
TRBJ1-2,NA,NA,TRBV6-1,NA,CASSILDNYSNGYTF
TRBJ2-7,few,NA,TRBV6-1,TGTGCCAGCAGCCCGACGTTCGACTACGAGCAGTACTTC,CASSPTFDYEQYF
TRBJ1-2,NA,NA,TRBV11-2,TGTGCCAGCAGCTTAGGGTCTGAACACTATGGCTACACCTTC,CASSLGSEHYGYTF
TRBJ2-1,NA,NA,TRBV7-9,TGTGCCAGCAGCTTAAGGCTCAATGAGCAGTTCTTC,CASSLRLNEQFF
TRBJ1-1,NA,NA,TRBV6-5,TGTGCCAGCAGCATTACGAAGGGGAAAGCTTTCTTT,CASSITKGKAFF
TRBJ1-2,NA,NA,TRBV7-9,TGTGCCAGCAGCACCCTACAGACTCTTCGAGGATATGGCTACACCTTC,CASSTLQTLRGYGYTF
TRBJ1-1,NA,NA,TRBV7-9,TGTGCCAGCAGCCAGCAGGGGACGACTGAAGCTTTCTTT,CASSQQGTTEAFF
TRBJ1-3,NA,NA,TRBV5-6,TGTGCCAGCAGCTTGGCAGGCGGTTACTCTGGAAACACCATATATTTT,CASSLAGGYSGNTIYF
TRBJ1-2,NA,TRBD1,TRBV5-1,TGCGCCAGCAGCTTACTGACAGGGTCTTATTTCTATGGCTACACCTTC,CASSLLTGSYFYGYTF
TRBJ1-5,once,TRBD1,TRBV18,TGTGCCAGCTCACCTGGGACAGGGGATAGCAATCAGCCCCAGCATTTT,CASSPGTGDSNQPQHF
TRBJ1-6,NA,NA,TRBV6-5,TGTGCCAGCAGAGTGGGGGCCGATTCACCCCTCCACTTT,CASRVGADSPLHF
TRBJ2-3,NA,NA,TRBV18,TGTGCCAGCTCACCCCGGACGGAGAGCACAGATACGCAGTATTTT,CASSPRTESTDTQYF
TRBJ2-3,NA,NA,TRBV30,TGTGCCTGGAGTTGGCCCACAGATACGCAGTATTTT,CAWSWPTDTQYF
TRBJ1-4,NA,TRBD1,TRBV6-5,TGTGCCACTGGGGGGACAGATAATGAAAAACTGTTTTTT,CATGGTDNEKLFF
TRBJ2-7,NA,TRBD2,TRBV2,TGTGCCAGCAATAGGGGATGGGGGGGCTCCTACGAGCAGTACTTC,CASNRGWGGSYEQYF
TRBJ2-7,NA,TRBD1,TRBV10-3,TGTGCCATCAGTGAGCCCCCGGGACAGGGCTACGAGCAGTACTTC,CAISEPPGQGYEQYF
TRBJ2-5,NA,NA,TRBV5-1,TGCGCCAGCACCCGGTACCCGGAGCGAGAGACCCAGTACTTC,CASTRYPERETQYF
TRBJ1-5,few,NA,TRBV4-1,TGCGCCAGCAGCCAAGCAGATGTTAGCAATCAGCCCCAGCATTTT,CASSQADVSNQPQHF
TRBJ1-5,NA,NA,TRBV27,TGTGCCAGCAGTCGCGGCAGCTATAGCAATCAGCCCCAGCATTTT,CASSRGSYSNQPQHF
TRBJ1-1,NA,TRBD1,TRBV5-1,TGCGCCAGCAGCTTGGGGACAGGGAACACTGAAGCTTTCTTT,CASSLGTGNTEAFF
TRBJ2-5,once,NA,TRBV4-2,TGTGCCAGCAGCCCCCCGACCCAAGAGACCCAGTACTTC,CASSPPTQETQYF
TRBJ2-6,NA,NA,TRBV5-1,TGCGCCAGCGGCAATGGCTCTGGGGCCAACGTCCTGACTTTC,CASGNGSGANVLTF
TRBJ2-3,once,TRBD1,TRBV6-1,TGTGCCAGCAGCAGGGACAGCCCCACAGATACGCAGTATTTT,CASSRDSPTDTQYF
TRBJ2-2,NA,TRBD1,TRBV6-1,TGTGCCAGCCGGACAGGGAGTGGGACCGGGGAGCTGTTTTTT,CASRTGSGTGELFF
TRBJ2-2,NA,NA,TRBV7-3,TGTGCCAGCAGCTTAACGCCCAGGCCCTCGAACACCGGGGAGCTGTTTTTT,CASSLTPRPSNTGELFF
TRBJ1-1,NA,NA,TRBV2,TGTGCCAGCAGTGTACCCCCGGGCACTGAAGCTTTCTTT,CASSVPPGTEAFF
TRBJ2-5,NA,TRBD2,TRBV6-5,TGTGCCAGCAGTTACTCGGGACTAGCGGGCGGGACCCAGTACTTC,CASSYSGLAGGTQYF